These 20 T cell receptor beta chains were sequenced from one sample in a study of shared clonotypes between healthy human individuals. Here immunoSEQ multiplex PCR was the method, and the copy in TCRdb shows in-frame clones only, minus some. The sample has just over 2,000,000 clones; approximately 95% are singletons. As defined, naive CD8 cells were CD45RO-negative and positively selected for CCR7, with terminally differentiated effector memory CD45RA+ cells excluded. Sample: naive CD8+ T cells sorted from blood. The receptors were sampled from a man between 18 and 29 years old in good health.

The V and J genes are TRBV7-9 and TRBJ2-5, with a possible D match to TRBD2 (6 bases). The V and J ends lost 5 bases and 5 bases respectively, with 12 bases between them. This CDR3 region has 13 residues. Per germline, CDR1 SEHNR and CDR2 FQNEAQ (reference sequence). CDR3: CASSTSEGETQYF. The DNA for the CDR3 is TGTGCCAGCAGCACCTCGGAGGGCGAGACCCAGTACTTC.

The gene calls are TRBV11-2 and TRBJ2-1; 10 nucleotides agree with TRBD2. Germline CDR1 is SGHAT and CDR2 is FQNNGV. J was trimmed by 5 bases and V by 6 bases; bases with no gene match: 10. The CDR3 spans 16 residues. CDR3 amino acids: CASRSYTSGTNNEQFF. The CDR3 DNA reads TGTGCCAGCAGGTCTTATACTAGCGGGACAAACAATGAGCAGTTCTTC.

J is TRBJ2-2 and V is TRBV27, with D perhaps TRBD1 (5 bases). CDR1 and CDR2 (germline): MNHEY, SMNVEV (reference sequence). With 4 bases removed from V and 7 bases from J, the gap between germline ends came to 10 bases. The length of the CDR3 is 13 residues. The CDR3 sequence: CASSYTGGGELFF. The DNA of the CDR3 is TGTGCCAGCAGTTATACAGGTGGCGGGGAGCTGTTTTTT.

The J gene is TRBJ2-7, the V gene TRBV19, with unresolved D. Germline V gives CDR1 LNHDA, CDR2 SQIVND (reference sequence). CDR3 length: 10 residues. Trimming removed 11 bases at V and 0 bases at J, with 5 bases between. CDR3 amino acids: CAGYSYEQYF. The CDR3, as DNA: TGTGCCGGCTACTCCTACGAGCAGTACTTC.

The table lists this clone with a few counts. The V gene is TRBV16, the J gene TRBJ2-1; TRBD2 might be the D (6 bases). The CDR3 has 17 residues. V dropped 1 base and J dropped 0 bases, with 13 bases sitting between them. CDR1 KGHSY and CDR2 FQNENV come from the germline V gene. The CDR3 region has the DNA TGTGCCAGCAGCCAATTTGATAGCGGACGCTCCTACAATGAGCAGTTCTTC. It is translated as CASSQFDSGRSYNEQFF.

The rearrangement uses TRBV29-1 and TRBJ2-1, with D perhaps being TRBD1 or TRBD2 (6 bases each). This CDR3 spans 11 amino acids. Germline V gene lookup returns CDR1 SQVTM and CDR2 ANQGSEA. V lost 7 bases and J lost 8, with 12 bases in between. The CDR3 sequence: CSARGGHEQFF. In nucleotides, the CDR3 is TGCAGCGCCCGAGGGGGGCATGAGCAGTTCTTC.

The V and J genes are TRBV7-9 and TRBJ1-6; D is perhaps TRBD1 (6 bases). Germline V gene sequence: CDR1 SEHNR, CDR2 FQNEAQ (reference sequence). V was shortened by 6 bases and J by 7 bases, with 13 bases between the two germline ends. This CDR3 is 14 amino acids long. CDR3 loop: CASSFTQGNSPLHF. CDR3 bases: TGTGCCAGCAGTTTTACCCAGGGGAATTCACCCCTCCACTTT.

The CDR3 nucleotides read TGCGCCAGCAGTGATCCCACAGGATCCTACGAGCAGTACTTC. The encoded protein is CASSDPTGSYEQYF. The chain is built from TRBV10-1 and TRBJ2-7, with a possible D match to TRBD1 (5 bases). The V gene's germline CDR1 is WNHNN and CDR2 SYGVQD (reference sequence). The CDR3 length is 14 residues. Between the trimmed V and J ends, which lost 3 bases and 1 base, there was a span of 10 bases.

This clone was recorded once. This chain joins TRBV4-1 and TRBJ1-3; no reliable D call. The CDR3 sequence is 15 residues long. CDR1 is MGHRA, CDR2 YSYEKL, per germline. The V end was cut by 2 bases, the J end by 9 bases, with 17 bases between. CDR3 residues: CASSQTRESRSTIYF. CDR3 sequence (DNA): TGCGCCAGCAGCCAAACCCGGGAGTCGCGGAGCACCATATATTTT.

The rearrangement links TRBV7-6 to TRBJ2-7; 15 bases map to TRBD2. CDR3 size: 18 residues. Trimming at V came to 5 bases and at J to 3 bases, leaving 11 bases not matched to a gene. Per germline, CDR1 SGHVS and CDR2 FNYEAQ. The CDR3 DNA reads as TGTGCCAGCAGCCCCCGGACTAGCGGGAGGGGAGGGGTCTACGAGCAGTACTTC. This codes for CASSPRTSGRGGVYEQYF. Combining the CDR3 with reference TRBV7-6 and TRBJ2-7 gives the whole variable domain GAGVSQSPRYKVTKRGQDVALRCDPISGHVSLYWYRQALGQGPEFLTYFNYEAQQDKSGLPNDRFSAERPEGSISTLTIQRTEQRDSAMYRCASSPRTSGRGGVYEQYFGPGTRLTVT.

The chain is built from TRBV7-9 and TRBJ2-5; TRBD2 matches at 7 bases. V shed 1 base and J 5 bases; nucleotides not matched to a gene: 1. CDR3 length equals 13 residues. Per germline, CDR1 SEHNR and CDR2 FQNEAQ (reference sequence). The CDR3 DNA reads as TGTGCCAGCAGCTTAGGGGAGGGCGAGACCCAGTACTTC. Its translation: CASSLGEGETQYF.

This rearrangement joins TRBV10-1 to TRBJ2-3; TRBD2 aligns across 8 bases. Germline values: CDR1 WNHNN, CDR2 SYGVQD (reference sequence). The CDR3 runs 15 residues. Trimming at V came to 6 bases and at J to 5 bases, leaving 10 bases not matched to a gene. The CDR3 DNA reads as TGCGCCAGCAGGACTAGCGACCGATGGGGAGATACGCAGTATTTT. It specifies CASRTSDRWGDTQYF.

The rearrangement uses TRBV5-6 and TRBJ2-7; 7 nucleotides align to TRBD2. The CDR3 sequence is 15 residues long. V gave up 7 bases and J gave up 5 bases; unmatched junction bases: 15. The germline CDR1 and CDR2 sequences are SGHDT and YYEEEE. In DNA, the CDR3 is TGTGCCAGCGCCAATGCCAGGGAGGGCAGCCACGAGCAGTACTTC. Encoded protein: CASANAREGSHEQYF.

The chain joins TRBV19 to TRBJ2-1, with D perhaps matching TRBD2 (7 bases). CDR3 length equals 16 residues. V gave up 5 bases and J gave up 6 bases, with 20 bases separating them. CDR1 and CDR2 (germline): LNHDA, SQIVND (reference sequence). The CDR3 bases are TGTGCCAGTAGTGCCTCGGGGGGCCTCGTCGTCAATGAGCAGTTCTTC. Translated: CASSASGGLVVNEQFF.

The gene calls are TRBV13 and TRBJ1-6; TRBD1 might be the D (5 bases). Trimming cost V 4 bases and J 5 bases, with 6 bases left between them. CDR1 and CDR2 (germline): PRHDT, FYEKMQ (reference sequence). CDR3 length: 13 amino acids. The CDR3 DNA reads as TGTGCCAGCAGCTCAGGGAATAATTCACCCCTCCACTTT. It codes for CASSSGNNSPLHF.

The CDR3 loop reads CASSQKQVSNQPQHF. The CDR3 coding sequence is TGCGCCAGCAGCCAGAAACAGGTTAGCAATCAGCCCCAGCATTTT. This chain links TRBV4-1 with TRBJ1-5, with a possible D match to TRBD1 (5 bases). The V gene lost 3 bases and the J gene lost 0 bases, with 9 bases spanning the gap. This CDR3 is 15 amino acids long. Per germline, CDR1 MGHRA and CDR2 YSYEKL.

V is TRBV5-6 and J is TRBJ2-1, with D perhaps TRBD1 (6 bases). The CDR3 is 15 amino acids. V was trimmed by 3 bases and J by 1 base, leaving 11 bases between them. Germline CDR1 and CDR2: SGHDT and YYEEEE. The CDR3 nucleotides read TGTGCCAGCAGCTCAGGGGTCGGGTCCTACAATGAGCAGTTCTTC. This encodes CASSSGVGSYNEQFF.

The chain employs TRBV11-3 and TRBJ2-1, with TRBD2 matching 11 bases. This CDR3 is built from 17 residues. Germline lookup yields CDR1 SGHNT and CDR2 YENEEA. Losses at the gene ends were 3 bases for V and 7 bases for J; bases not matched to a gene: 11. CDR3 sequence (DNA): TGTGCCAGCAGCTTCACTAGCGGGAGACTCTTTTGTAATGAGCAGTTCTTC. This translates into CASSFTSGRLFCNEQFF.

J is TRBJ2-3 and V is TRBV30; perhaps D is TRBD1 or TRBD2 (5 bases each). Per germline, CDR1 GTSNPN and CDR2 SVGIG (reference sequence). This CDR3 spans 15 amino acids. Between the trimmed V and J ends, which lost 5 bases and 4 bases, there was a span of 19 bases. In nucleotides, the CDR3 is TGTGCCTGGGATTTGGGAATCGGGGACGCAGATACGCAGTATTTT. This codes for CAWDLGIGDADTQYF.

The chain carries TRBV7-8 and TRBJ1-1, with D unresolved. This CDR3 region has 13 residues. Looked up from germline, CDR1 is SGHVS and CDR2 is FQNEAQ. V lost 2 bases to trimming and J lost 8 bases, with 12 bases between them. CDR3 amino acids: CASSLLFGAEAFF. CDR3 in DNA: TGTGCCAGCAGCTTACTTTTTGGAGCAGAAGCTTTCTTT.